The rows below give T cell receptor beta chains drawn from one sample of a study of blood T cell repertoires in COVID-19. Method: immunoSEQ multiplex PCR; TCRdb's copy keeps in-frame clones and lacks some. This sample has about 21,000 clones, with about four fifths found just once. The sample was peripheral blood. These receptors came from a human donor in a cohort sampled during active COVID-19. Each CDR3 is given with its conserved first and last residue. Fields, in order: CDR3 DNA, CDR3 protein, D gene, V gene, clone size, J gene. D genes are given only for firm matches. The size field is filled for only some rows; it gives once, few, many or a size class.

TGTGCCACCAGCATTTACAGGGGGCACTACGAGCAGTACTTC | CATSIYRGHYEQYF | TRBD1 | TRBV15 | . | TRBJ2-7
TGTGCCAGCAGCTTATTCCAGGGCTATGGCTACACCTTC | CASSLFQGYGYTF | . | TRBV5-4 | . | TRBJ1-2
TGTGCCAGCAGTGAAAACAGGGTGGGCTACACCTTC | CASSENRVGYTF | . | TRBV6-1 | . | TRBJ1-2
TGTGCCAGCAGTATCAAGCTACTGAACACTGAAGCTTTCTTT | CASSIKLLNTEAFF | . | TRBV6-5 | . | TRBJ1-1
TGCGCCAGCAGCTTGGAGCCGGGACTAGCGGGTACGCAGTATTTT | CASSLEPGLAGTQYF | TRBD2 | TRBV5-1 | . | TRBJ2-3
TGTGCCAGCATTCGGAGTCCGAACACTGAAGCTTTCTTT | CASIRSPNTEAFF | . | TRBV3-1/TRBV3-2 | . | TRBJ1-1
TGTGCCAGCAGCTTAGTAGTAGGAGGGTTTGGATCTGGAAACACCATATATTTT | CASSLVVGGFGSGNTIYF | . | TRBV11-2 | . | TRBJ1-3
TGCGCCAGCAGCCAAGATATAGCGAGTAACTATGGCTACACCTTC | CASSQDIASNYGYTF | . | TRBV4-1 | . | TRBJ1-2
TGTGCCAGCAGGCCCCCGGGAGACTACGAGCAGTACTTC | CASRPPGDYEQYF | . | TRBV2 | once | TRBJ2-7
TGTGCCAGCAGCCCCGACTCGAATGAGCAGTTCTTC | CASSPDSNEQFF | . | TRBV7-9 | . | TRBJ2-1
TGTGCCAGCAGCCGGGGACTTACGAACACTGAAGCTTTCTTT | CASSRGLTNTEAFF | . | TRBV7-9 | . | TRBJ1-1
TGTGCCAGCAGCCACCAGCTAGCGGGGGGCACCGGGGAGCTGTTTTTT | CASSHQLAGGTGELFF | TRBD2 | TRBV3-1/TRBV3-2 | . | TRBJ2-2
TGTGCCAGCAGCCCGACAGGGGTGGAGACCCAGTACTTC | CASSPTGVETQYF | TRBD1 | TRBV6-2/TRBV6-3 | . | TRBJ2-5
TGTGCCAGCTCACGAGGGTTCGGCCAAGGAAGGGATAATTCACCCCTCCACTTT | CASSRGFGQGRDNSPLHF | . | TRBV18 | . | TRBJ1-6
TGTGCCAGCTCCCCCGAGCGTTCTCATGGAGATACGCAGTATTTT | CASSPERSHGDTQYF | . | TRBV21-1 | . | TRBJ2-3
TGTGCCAGCAGCTTAGGAGAGGGAAATCAGCCCCAGCATTTT | CASSLGEGNQPQHF | . | TRBV7-2 | . | TRBJ1-5
TGCGCCAGCAGTTTTTACTCAGGCCGCGATACGCAGTATTTT | CASSFYSGRDTQYF | . | TRBV5-1 | . | TRBJ2-3
TGCGCCAGCAGAGGGAGGGAAGAGACCCAGTACTTC | CASRGREETQYF | TRBD2 | TRBV5-1 | . | TRBJ2-5
TGTGCCAGCAGCTTAGATGGGAACGGGGACTATGGCTACACCTTC | CASSLDGNGDYGYTF | . | TRBV7-6 | . | TRBJ1-2
TGTGCCAGCAGTCCCCGGGACAGGGTCGTCTACGAGCAGTACTTC | CASSPRDRVVYEQYF | TRBD1 | TRBV27 | once | TRBJ2-7
TGCGCCAGCAGCCCAGGACAGGGATTAAGGAATGAAAAACTGTTTTTT | CASSPGQGLRNEKLFF | TRBD1 | TRBV5-1 | . | TRBJ1-4
TGTGCCAGCAGTGCCCTACAGAGAAACTATGGCTACACCTTC | CASSALQRNYGYTF | . | TRBV6-2/TRBV6-3 | . | TRBJ1-2
TGTGCCAGCAGTTTATCGACAGGGGTATCGGTCACTGAAGCTTTCTTT | CASSLSTGVSVTEAFF | TRBD1 | TRBV27 | . | TRBJ1-1
TGCGCCAGCAGCTTGGGATGGGACAGGGGTTTTATTTCACCCCTCCACTTT | CASSLGWDRGFISPLHF | TRBD1 | TRBV5-1 | . | TRBJ1-6
TGTGCCAGCTCACCATCAACAGGGGCTCCCGGGATCGGGGAGCTGTTTTTT | CASSPSTGAPGIGELFF | TRBD1 | TRBV18 | . | TRBJ2-2
TGTGCCAGCAGCCAAGATTACCAGACGGGTGCTTATGGCTACACCTTC | CASSQDYQTGAYGYTF | . | TRBV14 | . | TRBJ1-2
TGTGCCAGCAGCCTAGGACAGGGGAGGAGCGGGGAGCTGTTTTTT | CASSLGQGRSGELFF | TRBD1 | TRBV7-3 | . | TRBJ2-2
TGCGCCAGCAGCTGGGCCGGGACAGCCTACGAGCAGTACTTC | CASSWAGTAYEQYF | TRBD1 | TRBV5-1 | once | TRBJ2-7
TGCGCCAGCAGCTTGACAGGGCTATACGAGCAGTACTTC | CASSLTGLYEQYF | . | TRBV5-1 | . | TRBJ2-7
TGTGCCAGCAGTTGGGCCCAAACAGGGCGCCAGCCCCAGCATTTT | CASSWAQTGRQPQHF | . | TRBV6-2/TRBV6-3 | . | TRBJ1-5
TGTGCCAGCAGCCAGGTCACCGGGACTAACACAGATACGCAGTATTTT | CASSQVTGTNTDTQYF | TRBD2 | TRBV3-1/TRBV3-2 | once | TRBJ2-3
TGTGCCAGTAAAACGGGACAGTTCATGAACACTGAAGCTTTCTTT | CASKTGQFMNTEAFF | TRBD1 | TRBV19 | . | TRBJ1-1
TGTGCCAGCAGCCAAGATTGGGCGGGGAGGGCCTACGAGCAGTACTTC | CASSQDWAGRAYEQYF | TRBD2 | TRBV3-1/TRBV3-2 | . | TRBJ2-7
TGTGCCAGTAGTCCCGCCTCGGGACAGCATCCTGAAGCTTTCTTT | CASSPASGQHPEAFF | TRBD1 | TRBV19 | . | TRBJ1-1
TGTGCCTGGAGTCCCCCGGGAGGCTACGAGCAGTACTTC | CAWSPPGGYEQYF | TRBD2 | TRBV30 | . | TRBJ2-7
TGTGCCAGCAGTGATACCGGGGGGGGAGAGACCCAGTACTTC | CASSDTGGGETQYF | TRBD2 | TRBV5-5 | . | TRBJ2-5
TGTGCCAGCAGCTTAGATTGGGGCCCGATGGGCTACACCTTC | CASSLDWGPMGYTF | . | TRBV11-2 | . | TRBJ1-2
TGTGCCAGCAGCGCCATGACGGGGGGCCCAGATACGCAGTATTTT | CASSAMTGGPDTQYF | . | TRBV6-4 | . | TRBJ2-3
TGTGCCAGCAGCTTTTCAGGGGTGCAAGATACGCAGTATTTT | CASSFSGVQDTQYF | . | TRBV5-5 | . | TRBJ2-3
TGCAGTGCTAGTAGGCGCACGGGGTACGAGCAGTACTTC | CSASRRTGYEQYF | . | TRBV20-1 | . | TRBJ2-7
TGCAGCGTTGTTTTCCCCGGGACAGATACGCAGTATTTT | CSVVFPGTDTQYF | . | TRBV29-1 | . | TRBJ2-3